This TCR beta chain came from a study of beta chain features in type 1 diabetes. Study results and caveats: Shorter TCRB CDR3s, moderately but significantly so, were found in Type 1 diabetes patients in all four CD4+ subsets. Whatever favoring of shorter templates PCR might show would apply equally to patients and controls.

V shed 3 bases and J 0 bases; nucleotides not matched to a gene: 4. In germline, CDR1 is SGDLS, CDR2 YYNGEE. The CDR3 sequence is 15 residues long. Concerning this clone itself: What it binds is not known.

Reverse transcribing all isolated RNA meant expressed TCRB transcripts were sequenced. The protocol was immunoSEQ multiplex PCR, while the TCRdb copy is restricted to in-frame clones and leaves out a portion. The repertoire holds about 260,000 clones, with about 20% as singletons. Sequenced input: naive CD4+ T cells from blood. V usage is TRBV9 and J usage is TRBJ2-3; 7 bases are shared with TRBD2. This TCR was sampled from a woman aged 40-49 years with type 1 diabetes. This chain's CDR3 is CASSATSPSTDTQYF. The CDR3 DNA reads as TGTGCCAGCAGCGCGACTAGCCCCAGCACAGATACGCAGTATTTT.